This T cell receptor (beta chain) was captured in a study of OX40 agonist ivuxolimab in advanced cancers. Study-level background: All patients had ivuxolimab intravenously every 2 weeks at 0.01 to 10 mg/kg. Findings and caveats of the study: CD8+ T cells averaged more expanded clones than CD4+. By week 6 at 0.1 to 3.0 mg/kg, blood CD4+ and CD8+ T cells had expanded clonally. The study did not work out the antigen specificity of the expanded peripheral T cells.

The ends were cut back, 4 bases at V and 1 base at J, with 16 bases in the middle. The CDR3 covers 16 residues. Germline assignment: CDR1 SGHNT and CDR2 YYREEE (reference sequence). Using immunoSEQ multiplex PCR, the repertoire was profiled, and TCRdb retains in-frame clones only, with some absent. The sample includes some 14,000 clones, 77% seen only once; the top ten take roughly 35%. In regard to this clone: Its antigen is not identified.

J is TRBJ2-3 and V is TRBV5-4; D is possibly TRBD2 (5 bases). This sample comprised CD4+ or CD8+ T cells sorted from blood, obtained in a trial of the OX40 agonist ivuxolimab. The receptor was isolated from an adult with an advanced solid tumor such as melanoma, head and neck, liver or kidney cancer. The chain's CDR3 is CASSPPASRRTDTQYF. CDR3 coding DNA: TGTGCCAGCAGCCCTCCCGCTAGCAGACGCACAGATACGCAGTATTTT.